The following is a TCR beta chain sequence with its context. Its target is not known. This entry comes from a study of beta chain features in type 1 diabetes. General study results and limits: A greater similarity of naive, central memory and Treg TCRB repertoires was seen among patients than among healthy donors. Researchers could not determine here whether HLA type influences TCRB rearrangement. Because the template was cDNA, high-expressing cells might be over-represented. A moderate, significant TCRB CDR3 shortening appeared in type 1 diabetes across four CD4+ subsets.

The V gene lost 5 bases and the J gene lost 3 bases, with 7 bases spanning the gap. The CDR3 consists of 11 residues. Looked up from germline, CDR1 is DFQATT and CDR2 is SNEGSKA (reference sequence). What was sequenced were expressed TCRB transcripts, since all of the isolated RNA had been reverse transcribed. The method was immunoSEQ multiplex PCR; TCRdb's version includes in-frame clones alone and lacks a portion of them. Of 40,000 to 45,000 clones listed, 66% are singletons. It was via CD45RO/CCR7/CD25/CD127/CD95/CD27 that CD4+ naive, central memory, regulatory and stem cell-like memory cells were sorted.

V and J are TRBV20-1 and TRBJ1-2; no definite D call. The source material was Tregs from blood. The TCR comes from a woman between 18 and 29 years old with type 1 diabetes. The CDR3 here is CSALSDYGYTF. Here the CDR3 DNA reads TGCAGTGCTCTTTCAGACTATGGCTACACCTTC.